Below are 28 T cell receptor beta chains sequenced from a single sample in a study of blood T cell repertoires in COVID-19. Profiled with immunoSEQ multiplex PCR; TCRdb holds only in-frame clones, not every one. The data show roughly 150,000 clones, with around 85% seen just once and around 8.9% held by the top ten. Material for sequencing was peripheral blood. The receptors originated from a woman older than 75 with COVID-19, enrolled during active disease.

The CDR3: CASAARQISPEAFF. CDR3 sequence (DNA): TGTGCCAGCGCCGCGCGACAGATTAGTCCAGAAGCTTTCTTT. This chain joins TRBV18 and TRBJ1-1; a possible D gene is TRBD1 (5 bases). The length of the CDR3 is 14 residues. V lost 8 bases and J 8 bases, leaving 21 bases between the germline ends. From germline, CDR1 is KGHSH and CDR2 LQKENI.

This chain connects TRBV29-1 to TRBJ1-5, with 7 bases that match TRBD1. CDR1 is SQVTM and CDR2 is ANQGSEA in the germline V gene. The CDR3 sequence is 13 residues long. The V segment lost 3 bases and the J segment 4 bases; nucleotides outside the gene matches: 3. This CDR3 is CSVEQGENQPQHF. CDR3 coding DNA: TGCAGCGTTGAGCAGGGGGAAAATCAGCCCCAGCATTTT.

The chain joins TRBV5-1 to TRBJ1-1; the D is unclear. The CDR3 covers 16 residues. V lost 0 bases, J lost 1 base, and 13 bases lay in between. Germline CDR1 and CDR2: SGHRS and YFSETQ. CDR3 DNA: TGCGCCAGCAGCTTGGGGAGCTCAGGAGGGAACACTGAAGCTTTCTTT. Protein product: CASSLGSSGGNTEAFF.

The chain links TRBV5-1 to TRBJ2-1; tentatively, D is TRBD2 (5 bases). Looked up from germline, CDR1 is SGHRS and CDR2 is YFSETQ. This CDR3 comprises 14 residues. The V end lost 4 bases, the J end lost 5 bases, and 13 bases lay between the germline ends. CDR3 residues: CASSNDPGNNEQFF. DNA for the CDR3: TGCGCCAGCAGCAACGACCCGGGGAACAATGAGCAGTTCTTC.

The chain has TRBV18 and TRBJ1-1; D not certain. Between the trimmed V and J ends, which lost 6 bases and 4 bases, there was a span of 18 bases. Germline V CDR1 and CDR2: KGHSH, LQKENI. The CDR3 consists of 15 residues. The CDR3 protein is CASSTGRRTSTEAFF. CDR3 DNA sequence: TGTGCCAGCTCGACCGGGCGGAGGACTTCCACTGAAGCTTTCTTT.

The genes are TRBV28 and TRBJ1-6, with TRBD1 matching 10 bases. The CDR3 covers 14 residues. Germline CDR1 is MDHEN and CDR2 is SYDVKM. V trimming: 6 bases; J trimming: 8 bases; junction bases outside the gene matches: 4. The CDR3: CASRPGQGYSPLHF. The CDR3, as DNA: TGTGCCAGCAGACCGGGACAGGGGTATTCACCCCTCCACTTT.

V is TRBV3-1 (or the pseudogene TRBV3-2) and J is TRBJ1-1; D unresolved. The CDR3 covers 13 residues. The V end was cut by 4 bases, the J end by 7 bases, with 13 bases between. CDR1 is LGHDT, CDR2 YNNKEL, per germline (reference sequence). For the CDR3, the DNA is TGTGCCAGCAGCCTCCATCCCCAGGTTGAAGCTTTCTTT. This sequence encodes CASSLHPQVEAFF.

The CDR3 protein is CASSPTRGDTEAFF. The CDR3 bases are TGTGCCAGCTCACCCACCCGGGGAGACACTGAAGCTTTCTTT. This chain uses TRBV18 with TRBJ1-1; D not certain. Germline-derived CDR1 and CDR2 are KGHSH and LQKENI. Trimming took off 3 bases at V and 3 bases at J, with 11 bases between the two ends. The CDR3 loop spans 14 amino acids.

The J gene is TRBJ2-7, the V gene TRBV19; TRBD2 agrees at 12 bases. The V segment lost 7 bases and the J segment 0 bases; nucleotides outside the gene matches: 13. CDR3 size: 18 residues. Germline V gives CDR1 LNHDA, CDR2 SQIVND (reference sequence). The chain's CDR3 is CASTTGGATSGSSYEQYF. The CDR3 DNA is TGTGCCAGTACTACCGGGGGAGCGACTAGCGGGAGCTCCTACGAGCAGTACTTC.

This CDR3 is CASSLVPSGTNTGELFF. Written as DNA, the CDR3 is TGCGCCAGCAGCTTGGTACCTAGCGGGACTAACACCGGGGAGCTGTTTTTT. The rearrangement links TRBV5-1 to TRBJ2-2; 9 nucleotides match TRBD2. The length of the CDR3 is 17 residues. Germline trimming cut 0 bases from V and 2 bases from J; bases unmatched to any gene: 5. Germline V gene data show CDR1 as SGHRS and CDR2 as YFSETQ.

The CDR3 DNA follows: TGTGCCAGCAGCCCCCGGACAGTCTATGGCTACACCTTC. It translates to CASSPRTVYGYTF. The chain couples TRBV3-1 (or the pseudogene TRBV3-2) to TRBJ1-2; possible D gene TRBD1, 6 bases. This CDR3 has 13 residues. The V end lost 4 bases, the J end lost 4 bases, and 10 bases lay between the germline ends. The germline CDR1 and CDR2 sequences are LGHDT and YNNKEL (reference sequence).

The genes are TRBV3-1 (or the pseudogene TRBV3-2) and TRBJ1-1, with D possibly TRBD1 on 5 matching bases. Trimming removed 5 bases from V and 1 base from J, with 11 bases in between. This CDR3 is 14 amino acids long. Germline V gives CDR1 LGHDT, CDR2 YNNKEL (reference sequence). The CDR3 is CASSAREGNTEAFF. The CDR3 bases are TGTGCCAGCAGCGCCAGGGAAGGGAACACTGAAGCTTTCTTT.

CDR3 sequence (DNA): TGTGCCAGCAGCTTGCTGGGACAGGGGGCCGTGGATACGCAGTATTTT. Amino acids: CASSLLGQGAVDTQYF. The gene calls are TRBV5-6 and TRBJ2-3; 12 bases are shared with TRBD1. The CDR3 contains 16 residues. Trimming at V came to 1 base and at J to 6 bases, leaving 6 bases not matched to a gene. Germline V lookup: CDR1 SGHDT, CDR2 YYEEEE.

The chain recombines TRBV19 with TRBJ1-1; D unclear. This CDR3 region has 13 residues. V gave up 5 bases and J gave up 0 bases, with 7 bases separating them. Germline-derived CDR1 and CDR2 are LNHDA and SQIVND (reference sequence). The CDR3 bases are TGTGCCAGTAGTTCACAGATGAACACTGAAGCTTTCTTT. Translation: CASSSQMNTEAFF.

The gene calls are TRBV10-3 and TRBJ1-2, with 7 bases fitting TRBD1. Germline V gene lookup returns CDR1 ENHRY and CDR2 SYGVKD. The V and J ends lost 6 bases and 6 bases, in that order; junction bases with no gene match: 7. The CDR3 is 13 amino acids. The CDR3 DNA sequence: TGTGCCATCAGCGGACAGGCCAATCATGGCTACACCTTC. Its protein product is CAISGQANHGYTF.

The genes are TRBV2 and TRBJ2-4; D is ambiguous. CDR1 SNHLY and CDR2 FYNNEI come from the germline V gene. Trimming removed 3 bases from V and 2 bases from J, with 11 bases in between. The CDR3 consists of 15 residues. The CDR3 region has the DNA TGTGCCAGCAGTGATACACCTCTTCCCAAAAACATTCAGTACTTC. As protein: CASSDTPLPKNIQYF.

The V call is TRBV19, the J call TRBJ2-7; 12 nucleotides agree with TRBD1. Germline V gene sequence: CDR1 LNHDA, CDR2 SQIVND (reference sequence). The CDR3 sequence is 15 residues long. After removal of 3 bases from V and 3 bases from J, the junction contained 3 bases not matched to a gene. The CDR3 DNA follows: TGTGCCAGTAGTATCGGGACAGGGGGCATCTACGAGCAGTACTTC. It specifies CASSIGTGGIYEQYF.

The J gene is TRBJ1-3, the V gene TRBV18; TRBD1 is a possible D gene (5 bases). The V end was cut by 2 bases, the J end by 0 bases, with 11 bases between. Germline V gene data show CDR1 as KGHSH and CDR2 as LQKENI. The CDR3 spans 16 residues. The CDR3, as DNA: TGTGCCAGCTCACCAGGGCCGACAGCCTCTGGAAACACCATATATTTT. Its translation is CASSPGPTASGNTIYF.

This chain uses TRBV28 with TRBJ1-5; 8 bases align to TRBD1. Germline CDR1 and CDR2: MDHEN and SYDVKM. The CDR3 is 13 residues long. V lost 8 bases and J lost 4; bases outside the gene matches: 4. This chain's CDR3 is CASGGQANQPQHF. In DNA, the CDR3 is TGTGCCAGCGGGGGACAGGCGAATCAGCCCCAGCATTTT.

The chain combines TRBV3-1 (or the pseudogene TRBV3-2) with TRBJ2-5; D call uncertain. CDR1 and CDR2 (germline): LGHDT, YNNKEL (reference sequence). Deletions cut 3 bases from V and 3 bases from J, with 8 bases between. CDR3 length: 13 residues. CDR3 coding DNA: TGTGCCAGCAGCCACCACAGCAAAGAGACCCAGTACTTC. This sequence encodes CASSHHSKETQYF.

This chain connects TRBV6-6 to TRBJ2-7; D perhaps matches TRBD2 (6 bases). This CDR3 has 14 residues. CDR1 and CDR2 from the germline V gene are MNHNY and SVGAGI (reference sequence). The V and J ends lost 6 bases and 2 bases respectively, with 14 bases between them. In DNA form, the CDR3 reads TGTGCCAGCAGCGGCGGGACGGTACCCTACGAGCAGTACTTC. As protein: CASSGGTVPYEQYF.

The chain employs TRBV11-1 and TRBJ2-7, with 8 bases that match TRBD1. There are 14 residues in the CDR3. Trimming removed 5 bases from V and 6 bases from J; junction bases left unmatched: 9. Germline CDR1 is SGHAT and CDR2 is FQDESV (reference sequence). In nucleotides, the CDR3 is TGTGCCAGCAGCCCCCCTCATACAGGGGGCGAGCAGTACTTC. Its protein product is CASSPPHTGGEQYF.

The chain joins TRBV29-1 to TRBJ1-1, with TRBD1 identical over 8 bases. Germline V lookup: CDR1 SQVTM, CDR2 ANQGSEA. V lost 4 bases, J lost 6 bases, and 1 base stayed unmatched. The length of the CDR3 is 11 residues. The DNA of the CDR3 is TGCAGCGTTGGGACAGGGCCTGAAGCTTTCTTT. Translated, it gives CSVGTGPEAFF.

The chain is built from TRBV5-1 and TRBJ2-7; 11 positions match TRBD1. Per the germline V gene, CDR1 is SGHRS and CDR2 is YFSETQ. The CDR3 is 15 amino acids. The junction had 5 bases not matched to a gene; V was cut back by 1 base and J by 5 bases. CDR3 residues: CASSLRPGQGDEQYF. The CDR3, as DNA: TGCGCCAGCAGCTTGCGGCCGGGACAGGGGGACGAGCAGTACTTC.

The CDR3 sequence: CASSSLGGGGQPQHF. In DNA form, the CDR3 reads TGTGCCAGCTCCTCCCTGGGGGGAGGAGGCCAGCCCCAGCATTTT. The chain combines TRBV7-2 with TRBJ1-5; D possibly corresponds to TRBD1 (5 bases). Per the germline V gene, CDR1 is SGHTA and CDR2 is FQGNSA. The CDR3 length is 15 residues. V was cut by 8 bases and J by 7 bases, with 21 bases left in between.

The V call is TRBV5-1, the J call TRBJ2-1; D gene unclear. The CDR3 is 12 amino acids. In germline, CDR1 is SGHRS, CDR2 YFSETQ. Trimming shortened V by 4 bases and J by 7 bases, and 9 bases separated the two germline ends. The CDR3 DNA reads as TGCGCCAGCAGCGGCGGTACGAATGAGCAGTTCTTC. Its translation: CASSGGTNEQFF.

The chain has TRBV20-1 and TRBJ2-1; D gene unclear. V lost 3 bases, J lost 8 bases, and 11 bases lay in between. The CDR3 runs 12 residues. Per germline, CDR1 DFQATT and CDR2 SNEGSKA (reference sequence). The CDR3 is CSASSQRDEQFF. The CDR3 DNA sequence: TGCAGTGCTAGTTCCCAGCGTGATGAGCAGTTCTTC.

The rearrangement joins TRBV7-9 to TRBJ1-2, with no clear D. Looked up from germline, CDR1 is SEHNR and CDR2 is FQNEAQ (reference sequence). The CDR3 is 16 residues long. The germline V and J ends were trimmed by 1 base and 1 base, with 13 bases remaining between them. The CDR3 coding sequence is TGTGCCAGCAGCTTAGTAAGACAAAATCTTAACTATGGCTACACCTTC. It translates to CASSLVRQNLNYGYTF.